The clone carrying this TCR beta chain appeared a few times. The antigen is unknown. The sample is drawn from a study of blood T cells in healthy people across ages. Sample-barcoded 5' priming and a J-beta primer mix drove a second PCR of roughly 6 to 12 cycles. MiXCR, applied by TCRdb to the 5' RACE reads, yields one record per CDR3 protein. The sample includes about 600,000 distinct CDR3 sequences, roughly 48% of them seen just once. The study, taken as a whole, reports: Diversity estimated from one million T cells was considered an underestimate.

Germline CDR1 SGHTA, CDR2 FQGTGA. The CDR3 spans 17 residues. Trimming removed 5 bases from V and 2 bases from J, with 20 bases in between. The source material was blood. This chain joins TRBV7-3 and TRBJ2-3; weak D call: TRBD2 (7 bases). The TCR originated in a man at least 80 years old in good health. The CDR3 DNA reads as TGTGCCAGCAGCGGCCCTGGGGCGGGGGCCCCCACAGATACGCAGTATTTT. It translates to CASSGPGAGAPTDTQYF.